This TCR beta chain was obtained from a study of T cell responses to AZD1222 COVID-19 vaccine. General study points: It was only after the peak T cell response that any repertoires were sampled.

The V and J ends lost 6 bases and 0 bases respectively, with 10 bases between them. The CDR3 runs to 13 residues. Per the germline V gene, CDR1 is SQVTM and CDR2 is ANQGSEA. Repertoires were generated with immunoSEQ multiplex PCR, while TCRdb's copy carries only in-frame clones and drops some. In the table there are some 96,000 clones, roughly 90% of which are singletons. About this clone itself: Its antigen remains unidentified.

Timing groups of about 4 and about 12 weeks for second doses were pooled. The sequence was collected from an adult who received the AZD1222 COVID-19 vaccine. This specimen consisted of peripheral blood, obtained 28 days after the second AZD1222 dose. The rearrangement joins TRBV29-1 to TRBJ2-3; D call uncertain. CDR3 sequence: CSVRPGSTDTQYF. The CDR3 nucleotides read TGCAGCGTCCGTCCCGGTAGCACAGATACGCAGTATTTT.